The 28 T cell receptor beta chains below were found in one sample sequenced in a study of spatial heterogeneity in lung cancer. TCRdb reanalysed the 5' RACE reads using MiXCR and keeps one entry per CDR3 protein. The sample lists 35,000 to 55,000 distinct CDR3 sequences, roughly 15% seen once, with 50% to 70% in the top ten. Noted time point: sample taken at primary tumor resection. Without sorting, whole RNA was sequenced from tumor, nontumor lung or frozen PBMC. The sample was PBMCs, taken at surgery. Receptors were obtained from a male donor with early-stage non-small cell lung cancer.

The chain uses TRBV11-2 and TRBJ2-7, with D possibly TRBD2 on 6 matching bases. Germline loops: CDR1 SGHAT, CDR2 FQNNGV. The CDR3 covers 15 residues. V lost 5 bases, J lost 3 bases, and 17 bases lay in between. Here the CDR3 DNA reads TGTGCCAGCAGCCCAATTCGGGGAGGAGGCTACGAGCAGTACTTC. This encodes CASSPIRGGGYEQYF.

This clonotype was detected many times. The V and J genes are TRBV7-2 and TRBJ2-7, with TRBD2 as a possible D gene (5 bases). The V gene lost 3 bases and the J gene lost 1 base, with 7 bases spanning the gap. Germline CDR1 reads SGHTA; CDR2 reads FQGNSA. The CDR3 covers 13 residues. The CDR3 sequence is CASSLRVSYEQYF. The CDR3 coding sequence is TGTGCCAGCAGCTTGAGGGTATCCTACGAGCAGTACTTC.

This clonotype was observed a handful of times. This chain uses TRBV29-1 with TRBJ2-7; D gene uncertain. V was shortened by 3 bases and J by 2 bases, with 11 bases between the two germline ends. In germline, CDR1 is SQVTM, CDR2 ANQGSEA. There are 13 residues in the CDR3. Here the CDR3 DNA reads TGCAGCGTTGAGACTGACTTGCCCTACGAGCAGTACTTC. Translated: CSVETDLPYEQYF.

Ten or more counts support this clonotype. V and J are TRBV20-1 and TRBJ2-7; unclear D gene. Germline CDR1 is DFQATT and CDR2 is SNEGSKA (reference sequence). The CDR3 sequence is 14 residues long. The V and J ends lost 2 bases and 7 bases respectively, with 18 bases between them. The CDR3 loop is CSARIPGLVQEQYF. The CDR3 DNA sequence: TGCAGTGCTAGAATCCCGGGCCTGGTGCAAGAGCAGTACTTC.

This clonotype was counted between two and nine times. J is TRBJ2-6 and V is TRBV2; a weak D match, TRBD2 (5 bases). Trimming pared 8 bases from V and 1 base from J, leaving 15 bases between. The CDR3 extends over 16 amino acids. Germline-derived CDR1 and CDR2 are SNHLY and FYNNEI. The CDR3 protein is CASFRVRLSGANVLTF. The CDR3 bases are TGTGCCAGCTTCCGGGTCAGACTATCTGGGGCCAACGTCCTGACTTTC.

J is TRBJ2-2 and V is TRBV6-1; D is possibly TRBD1 (6 bases). V lost 10 bases, J lost 0 bases, and 15 bases lay in between. Germline-derived CDR1 and CDR2 are MNHNS and SASEGT. The CDR3 has 15 residues. CDR3 nucleotides: TGTGCCACCAGAACAGGGAGATCGAACACCGGGGAGCTGTTTTTT. Translation gives CATRTGRSNTGELFF.

This clonotype was seen repeatedly, ten times or more. The chain carries TRBV20-1 and TRBJ1-5; perhaps TRBD1 as D (6 bases). Germline V gene data show CDR1 as DFQATT and CDR2 as SNEGSKA (reference sequence). Deletions cut 0 bases from V and 2 bases from J, with 11 bases between. This CDR3 comprises 15 residues. Here the CDR3 DNA reads TGCAGTGCTAGAGATGCGGGGGCGGGCAATCAGCCCCAGCATTTT. Its protein is CSARDAGAGNQPQHF.

This clonotype turned up a few times. This chain uses TRBV27 with TRBJ2-5, with D tentatively TRBD1 (5 bases). Trimming took off 2 bases at V and 5 bases at J, with 12 bases between the two ends. Germline V gene sequence: CDR1 MNHEY, CDR2 SMNVEV (reference sequence). The CDR3 totals 14 residues. CDR3 region: CASSLGISGETQYF. CDR3 DNA: TGTGCCAGCAGTTTAGGGATCTCAGGGGAGACCCAGTACTTC.

In its sample, this clonotype was seen many times. This chain links TRBV18 with TRBJ2-7, with D unclear. The germline V gene encodes CDR1 KGHSH and CDR2 LQKENI. V lost 0 bases and J 5 bases, leaving 11 bases between the germline ends. The CDR3 extends over 14 amino acids. Here the CDR3 DNA reads TGTGCCAGCTCACCACCCGTAGGAATTAACGAGCAGTACTTC. This sequence encodes CASSPPVGINEQYF.

The rearrangement joins TRBV27 to TRBJ2-3; 12 bases line up with TRBD2. This CDR3 is built from 15 residues. V dropped 6 bases and J dropped 5; count of bases not matched to a gene: 6. The germline gives CDR1 MNHEY, CDR2 SMNVEV (reference sequence). CDR3 sequence reads: CASRLAGGRGDTQYF. The CDR3 coding sequence is TGTGCCAGCAGACTAGCGGGGGGTCGGGGAGATACGCAGTATTTT.

This clonotype was picked up many times. The rearrangement links TRBV11-2 to TRBJ2-3; no clear D gene. This CDR3 has 14 residues. CDR1 is SGHAT and CDR2 is FQNNGV in the germline V gene. Trimming shortened V by 5 bases and J by 2 bases, and 11 bases separated the two germline ends. The CDR3 DNA reads as TGTGCCAGCAGCCTCCCAGTCACCACAGATACGCAGTATTTT. This sequence encodes CASSLPVTTDTQYF.

This clonotype was observed many times. The rearrangement links TRBV3-1 to TRBJ2-1; 8 nucleotides line up with TRBD2. The germline gives CDR1 LGHDT, CDR2 YNNKEL (reference sequence). CDR3 length: 16 amino acids. With V trimmed by 2 bases and J by 4 bases, 7 bases remained unmatched. CDR3 sequence (DNA): TGTGCCAGCAGCCAACCCTCGGCGGGAGGTTACAATGAGCAGTTCTTC. Translating it yields CASSQPSAGGYNEQFF.

This clonotype came up many times. The gene calls are TRBV7-8 and TRBJ2-1; D unresolved. From germline, CDR1 is SGHVS and CDR2 FQNEAQ. This CDR3 contains 11 residues. Trimming left V 6 bases short and J 7 bases short, with 7 bases between. CDR3 residues: CASSSTNEQFF. The CDR3 DNA follows: TGTGCCAGCAGTTCGACAAATGAGCAGTTCTTC.

The chain carries TRBV6-5 and TRBJ1-2; 9 nucleotides line up with TRBD1. J gave up 0 bases and V 6 bases, and 2 bases lay outside the gene matches. The CDR3 runs 14 residues. Germline CDR1 MNHEY, CDR2 SVGAGI. The CDR3 region is CASRRQGANYGYTF. Written as DNA, the CDR3 is TGTGCCAGCAGGAGACAGGGGGCTAACTATGGCTACACCTTC.

V gene TRBV29-1 combines with J gene TRBJ2-1; possibly TRBD1 or TRBD2 for D (6 bases each). The length of the CDR3 is 14 residues. Per the germline V gene, CDR1 is SQVTM and CDR2 is ANQGSEA. Trimming cost V 2 bases and J 6 bases, with 14 bases left between them. The CDR3 reads CSVEWGAKGNEQFF. The CDR3 coding sequence is TGCAGCGTTGAATGGGGGGCTAAGGGCAATGAGCAGTTCTTC.

This clonotype occurred a few times. CDR3 DNA: TGTGCCAGTAAACAAGGACAGGGGGCCTACGAGCAGTACTTC. It yields the protein CASKQGQGAYEQYF. The chain uses TRBV19 and TRBJ2-7, with 10 positions matching TRBD1. The CDR3 runs 14 residues. With V trimmed by 7 bases and J by 2 bases, 5 bases remained unmatched. Germline values: CDR1 LNHDA, CDR2 SQIVND (reference sequence).

This clonotype was detected once. The chain recombines TRBV7-2 with TRBJ1-4, with TRBD1 identical over 7 bases. This CDR3 spans 15 amino acids. The J segment lost 5 bases and the V segment lost 3 bases, leaving 6 bases of the junction unmatched. Germline V CDR1 and CDR2: SGHTA, FQGNSA. The CDR3 region is CASSFHRGENEKLFF. For the CDR3, the DNA is TGTGCCAGCAGCTTCCACAGGGGCGAAAATGAAAAACTGTTTTTT.

V gene TRBV7-3 combines with J gene TRBJ2-1; TRBD2 aligns across 7 bases. The CDR3 extends over 15 amino acids. Per the germline V gene, CDR1 is SGHTA and CDR2 is FQGTGA. J was trimmed by 2 bases and V by 5 bases; bases with no gene match: 6. In DNA, the CDR3 is TGTGCCAGCAGCCCCGGACTAGGACCCTACAATGAGCAGTTCTTC. It specifies CASSPGLGPYNEQFF.

This clonotype was seen a handful of times. V and J are TRBV18 and TRBJ2-3, with D unclear. V was clipped by 1 base and J by 0 bases, with 8 bases between them. The germline V gene encodes CDR1 KGHSH and CDR2 LQKENI. The CDR3 contains 15 residues. The DNA for the CDR3 is TGTGCCAGCTCACCACTCATTATGAGCACAGATACGCAGTATTTT. Translation gives CASSPLIMSTDTQYF.

This clonotype was recorded at least ten times. V gene TRBV5-1 combines with J gene TRBJ2-5; 8 bases are shared with TRBD1. Trimming at V came to 1 base and at J to 3 bases, leaving 2 bases not matched to a gene. The CDR3 has 14 amino acids. Per the germline V gene, CDR1 is SGHRS and CDR2 is YFSETQ. CDR3 residues: CASSLTGGEETQYF. The CDR3 DNA reads as TGCGCCAGCAGCTTGACAGGGGGTGAAGAGACCCAGTACTTC.

The chain's CDR3 is CASSLTGSAEQFF. The CDR3 DNA follows: TGTGCCAGCAGTCTGACAGGGTCAGCTGAGCAGTTCTTC. The V and J genes are TRBV12-3 or TRBV12-4 and TRBJ2-1, with 7 bases aligning to TRBD1. The CDR3 has 13 residues. The ends lost 5 bases at V and 9 bases at J; junction bases unmatched: 7.

This clonotype has at least ten counts. This rearrangement joins TRBV3-1 to TRBJ2-7, with a possible D match to TRBD1 (5 bases). V lost 3 bases and J 12 bases, leaving 12 bases between the germline ends. This CDR3 is 11 amino acids long. CDR1 is LGHDT and CDR2 is YNNKEL in the germline V gene (reference sequence). The CDR3 DNA is TGTGCCAGCAGCCAGACGCAGGGTCTGTACTTC. Translation gives CASSQTQGLYF.

The rearrangement joins TRBV4-2 to TRBJ1-6; 7 bases agree with TRBD1. CDR3 length: 15 residues. The V segment lost 0 bases and the J segment 9 bases; nucleotides outside the gene matches: 5. Germline CDR1 reads LGHNA; CDR2 reads YNFKEQ. This chain's CDR3 is CASSQDRGGGSPLHF. In DNA form, the CDR3 reads TGTGCCAGCAGCCAAGACAGGGGGGGAGGTTCACCCCTCCACTTT.

The genes are TRBV5-1 and TRBJ1-1; D ambiguous. The V gene's germline CDR1 is SGHRS and CDR2 YFSETQ. The CDR3 runs to 14 residues. Trimming shortened V by 0 bases and J by 5 bases, and 11 bases separated the two germline ends. CDR3: CASSLVAGSTEAFF. DNA for the CDR3: TGCGCCAGCAGCTTGGTCGCCGGGAGTACTGAAGCTTTCTTT.

The chain links TRBV12-3 or TRBV12-4 to TRBJ2-3; D gene uncertain. Trimming cost V 7 bases and J 6 bases, with 14 bases left between them. The CDR3 runs 13 residues. The CDR3 nucleotides are TGTGCCAGCAAAGAGAGTGGCAGGGATACGCAGTATTTT. Amino acid sequence: CASKESGRDTQYF.

V gene TRBV29-1 combines with J gene TRBJ2-1, with 8 nucleotides matching TRBD2. The CDR3 spans 13 residues. The J segment lost 4 bases and the V segment lost 6 bases, leaving 5 bases of the junction unmatched. Germline V CDR1 and CDR2: SQVTM, ANQGSEA. The CDR3 is CSVATSDYNEQFF. Here the CDR3 DNA reads TGCAGCGTCGCGACTAGCGATTACAATGAGCAGTTCTTC.

The chain employs TRBV27 and TRBJ1-5, with unresolved D. V dropped 0 bases and J dropped 2 bases, with 8 bases sitting between them. The CDR3 contains 15 residues. Germline lookup yields CDR1 MNHEY and CDR2 SMNVEV (reference sequence). CDR3 coding DNA: TGTGCCAGCAGTTTATCGTGGGTGGGCAATCAGCCCCAGCATTTT. This sequence encodes CASSLSWVGNQPQHF.

The chain links TRBV20-1 to TRBJ2-2; possible D gene TRBD2, 5 bases. Germline assignment: CDR1 DFQATT and CDR2 SNEGSKA (reference sequence). The CDR3 has 19 residues. Deletions cut 3 bases from V and 8 bases from J, with 31 bases between. The CDR3 loop is CSASPQWTATGVGTGELFF. The CDR3 nucleotides read TGCAGTGCTAGCCCTCAATGGACTGCCACTGGGGTGGGTACTGGGGAGCTGTTTTTT.